This T cell receptor beta chain was captured in a study of blood T cell repertoires in COVID-19. Study in general: Acute and convalescent COVID-19 specimens originated in the United States, Italy and Spain. PBMCs, B-cell-depleted T cells, or T cells provided the cDNA or gDNA that made up the material.

In the study's own analysis: Nucleated cell number was recorded as an estimate derived from reference gene primer amplification. Libraries were prepared by immunoSEQ multiplex PCR; TCRdb keeps only in-frame clonotypes and omits some of them. The V and J calls and clone size were taken over from that table, and D and trimming were inferred from the DNA. The table lists fewer than 250,000 clones, less than 90% of them singletons, with under 0.9% in the top ten. The CDR3 is made up of 14 amino acids. V was shortened by 4 bases and J by 2 bases, with 6 bases between the two germline ends. CDR1 WNHNN and CDR2 SYGVQD come from the germline V gene (reference sequence).

The sample was peripheral blood. V usage is TRBV10-1 and J usage is TRBJ1-6; D gene uncertain. The sequence was obtained from a man aged 40-55 years with acute or convalescent COVID-19. As DNA, the CDR3 is TGCGCCAGCAGTGGTGGCCCCTATAATTCACCCCTCCACTTT. Translated, it gives CASSGGPYNSPLHF.